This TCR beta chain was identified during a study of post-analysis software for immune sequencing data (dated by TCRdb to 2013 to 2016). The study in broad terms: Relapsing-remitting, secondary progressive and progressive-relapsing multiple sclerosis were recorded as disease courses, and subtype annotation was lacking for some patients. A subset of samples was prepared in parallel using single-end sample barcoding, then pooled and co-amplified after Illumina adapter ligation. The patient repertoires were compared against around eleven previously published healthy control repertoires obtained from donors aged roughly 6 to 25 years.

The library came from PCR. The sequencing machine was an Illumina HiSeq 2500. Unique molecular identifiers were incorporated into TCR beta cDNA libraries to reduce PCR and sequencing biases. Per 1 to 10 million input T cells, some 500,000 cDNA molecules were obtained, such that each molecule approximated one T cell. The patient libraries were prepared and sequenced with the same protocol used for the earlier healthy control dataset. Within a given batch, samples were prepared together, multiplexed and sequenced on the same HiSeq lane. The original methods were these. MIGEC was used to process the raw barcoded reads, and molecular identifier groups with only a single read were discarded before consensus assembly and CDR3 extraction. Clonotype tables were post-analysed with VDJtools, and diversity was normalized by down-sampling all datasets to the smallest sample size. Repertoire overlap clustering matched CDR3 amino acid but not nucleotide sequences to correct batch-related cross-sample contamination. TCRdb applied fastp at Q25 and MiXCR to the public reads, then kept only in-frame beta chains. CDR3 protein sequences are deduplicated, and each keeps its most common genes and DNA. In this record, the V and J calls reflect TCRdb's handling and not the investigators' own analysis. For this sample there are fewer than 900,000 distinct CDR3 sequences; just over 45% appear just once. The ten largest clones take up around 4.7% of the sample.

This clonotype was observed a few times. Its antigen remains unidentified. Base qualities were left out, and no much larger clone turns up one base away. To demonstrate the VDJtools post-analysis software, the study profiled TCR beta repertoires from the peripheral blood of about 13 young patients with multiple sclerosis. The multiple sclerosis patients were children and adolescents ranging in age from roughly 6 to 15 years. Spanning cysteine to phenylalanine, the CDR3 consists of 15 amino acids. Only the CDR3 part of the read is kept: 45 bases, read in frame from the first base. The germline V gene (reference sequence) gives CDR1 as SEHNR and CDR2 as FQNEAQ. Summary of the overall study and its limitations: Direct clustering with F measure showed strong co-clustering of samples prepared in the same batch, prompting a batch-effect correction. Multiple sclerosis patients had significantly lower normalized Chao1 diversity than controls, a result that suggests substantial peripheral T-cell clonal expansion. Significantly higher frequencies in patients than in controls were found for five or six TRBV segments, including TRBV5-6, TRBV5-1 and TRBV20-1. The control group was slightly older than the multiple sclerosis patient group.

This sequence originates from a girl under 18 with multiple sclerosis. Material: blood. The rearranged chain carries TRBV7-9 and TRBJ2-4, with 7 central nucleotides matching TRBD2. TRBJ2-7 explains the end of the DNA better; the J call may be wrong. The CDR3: CASSLWGGRIGEQYF. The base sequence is TGTGCCAGCAGCTTATGGGGAGGGCGCATAGGCGAGCAGTACTTC.